This entry describes one T cell receptor (beta chain). Its antigen is undetermined. These data belong to a study of T cell repertoires in cytomegalovirus infection. The study, taken as a whole, reports: The study found HLA-C-restricted CMV-specific TCR beta clonotypes dominating the ex vivo response.

MiXCR, applied by TCRdb to the reads, yields one record per CDR3 protein. The data hold about 300,000 distinct CDR3 sequences, with about 23% observed a single time. The V gene lost 5 bases and the J gene lost 6 bases, with 17 bases spanning the gap. CDR1 is MNHNY, CDR2 SVGAGI, per germline (reference sequence). The CDR3 has 14 amino acids. Sequencing was carried out using PBMCs. This chain connects TRBV6-6 to TRBJ2-7, with D perhaps TRBD2 (6 bases). This sequence was found in a human donor in good health (CMV status not recorded). Some clones in this sample may be carry-over from other donors' samples. CDR3 protein: CASSRGPPGGEQYF. CDR3 DNA: TGTGCCAGCAGTAGGGGTCCCCCCGGGGGCGAGCAGTACTTC.